Below, 26 T cell receptor beta chains from the same sample are listed, as sequenced in a study of shared clonotypes between healthy human individuals. Sequencing used immunoSEQ multiplex PCR; TCRdb keeps in-frame clones, though not all of them. The repertoire has around 650,000 clones, around 96% of them found once; the top ten carry roughly 0.1%. CD45RO-negative, CCR7-positively selected cells formed the naive CD8 fraction, excluding terminally differentiated effector memory CD45RA+ cells. Sequences were obtained from naive CD8+ T cells sorted from blood. The source of these receptors is a woman aged 30 to 39 in good health.

The V call is TRBV11-2, the J call TRBJ1-5, with D uncertain. The V gene's germline CDR1 is SGHAT and CDR2 FQNNGV. Trimming shortened V by 0 bases and J by 13 bases, and 19 bases separated the two germline ends. The CDR3 totals 15 residues. The CDR3 loop is CASSLDPTGPDPQHF. As DNA, the CDR3 is TGTGCCAGCAGCTTAGATCCCACCGGACCCGATCCACAGCATTTT.

The chain links TRBV13 to TRBJ2-3; 11 positions agree with TRBD2. Unmatched junction bases numbered 11, after V lost 4 bases and J lost 5 bases. The CDR3 length is 17 residues. Germline CDR1 is PRHDT and CDR2 is FYEKMQ (reference sequence). CDR3 region: CASSSPTSGKGGDTQYF. The CDR3 nucleotides read TGTGCCAGCAGCTCTCCGACTAGCGGGAAGGGTGGAGATACGCAGTATTTT.

In its sample, this clone was seen once. CDR3 in DNA: TGTGCCAGCAGTGAATCAAGCGGGCTTCTGACCCAGTACTTC. It codes for CASSESSGLLTQYF. This chain joins TRBV6-5 and TRBJ2-5, with D perhaps TRBD2 (6 bases). The CDR3 length is 14 residues. V was shortened by 5 bases and J by 7 bases, with 17 bases between the two germline ends. Germline V gene data show CDR1 as MNHEY and CDR2 as SVGAGI.

The chain carries TRBV27 and TRBJ1-5; D is unresolved. V lost 2 bases and J 4 bases, leaving 6 bases between the germline ends. The CDR3 extends over 13 amino acids. Germline CDR1 MNHEY, CDR2 SMNVEV (reference sequence). CDR3 coding DNA: TGTGCCAGCAGTTTACAGGCTAATCAGCCCCAGCATTTT. This gives the protein CASSLQANQPQHF.

The chain is built from TRBV6-5 and TRBJ1-3; no reliable D call. Trimming removed 8 bases from V and 8 bases from J, with 10 bases in between. CDR3 length equals 11 residues. Germline CDR1 and CDR2: MNHEY and SVGAGI. CDR3 sequence (DNA): TGTGCCAGCTTGGACGGCTACACCATATATTTT. Translated: CASLDGYTIYF.

The chain joins TRBV7-9 to TRBJ2-7; a possible D gene is TRBD1 (6 bases). Germline lookup yields CDR1 SEHNR and CDR2 FQNEAQ (reference sequence). The CDR3 is 12 residues long. The V and J ends lost 9 bases and 3 bases respectively, with 12 bases between them. The CDR3 DNA follows: TGTGCCAGTTCCGGACAGAACTACGAGCAGTACTTC. Its translation is CASSGQNYEQYF.

About this clone itself: This CDR3 is also generated by other DNA sequences in the sample. V gene TRBV6-5 combines with J gene TRBJ2-1, with D hard to call. Trimming left V 0 bases short and J 0 bases short, with 9 bases between. The CDR3 length is 16 residues. Germline V CDR1 and CDR2: MNHEY, SVGAGI. DNA for the CDR3: TGTGCCAGCAGTTACTCGGGCGGAAGCTCCTACAATGAGCAGTTCTTC. Protein product: CASSYSGGSSYNEQFF.

V gene TRBV7-9 combines with J gene TRBJ2-7, with 9 positions matching TRBD2. Trimming cost V 6 bases and J 4 bases; bases outside gene matches: 4. CDR1 and CDR2 (germline): SEHNR, FQNEAQ (reference sequence). CDR3 size: 13 residues. The CDR3 DNA follows: TGTGCCAGCAGACCTAGCGGGAAGTACGAGCAGTACTTC. Residues: CASRPSGKYEQYF.

This sequence joins TRBV23-1 and TRBJ1-5; D not resolved. TRBV23-1 is filed as an ORF, its function uncertain. Trimming cost V 6 bases and J 5 bases, with 20 bases left between them. The CDR3 totals 16 residues. The CDR3 sequence: CASRNIGIEEHQPQHF. In DNA form, the CDR3 reads TGCGCCAGCAGGAACATAGGGATAGAGGAACATCAGCCCCAGCATTTT.

V and J are TRBV25-1 and TRBJ2-7, with 9 nucleotides matching TRBD1. J was trimmed by 3 bases and V by 1 base; bases with no gene match: 7. The CDR3 runs 16 residues. Germline CDR1 and CDR2: MGHDK and SYGVNS. The CDR3 is CASSESLQGAGYEQYF. For the CDR3, the DNA is TGTGCCAGCAGTGAATCCCTACAGGGGGCAGGCTACGAGCAGTACTTC.

Details on this clone: The germline gene is not matched at one end of the junction; a read error may be the cause. The chain couples TRBV28 to TRBJ2-7, with no clear D. There are 11 residues in the CDR3. From germline, CDR1 is MDHEN and CDR2 SYDVKM. CDR3 sequence reads: CASSDDHSLAF. CDR3 coding DNA: TGTGCCAGCAGTGACGATCATAGCCTCGCCTTC.

This clone came up a few times. The V call is TRBV5-4, the J call TRBJ2-7; D is perhaps TRBD2 (5 bases). Trimming took 0 bases from V and 6 from J, leaving 10 bases between them. This CDR3 is 13 amino acids long. The V gene's germline CDR1 is SGHNT and CDR2 YYREEE (reference sequence). The CDR3 loop reads CASSLASAGEQYF. DNA of the CDR3: TGTGCCAGCAGCTTGGCCTCTGCGGGCGAGCAGTACTTC.

The chain is built from TRBV2 and TRBJ1-1, with unresolved D. This CDR3 spans 16 amino acids. V lost 6 bases to trimming and J lost 1 base, with 18 bases between them. Germline-derived CDR1 and CDR2 are SNHLY and FYNNEI. The CDR3 DNA reads TGTGCCAGCAGCGACGGGCCAGGACGTAAGAACACTGAAGCTTTCTTT. Protein sequence: CASSDGPGRKNTEAFF.

This chain uses TRBV5-4 with TRBJ2-7, with 9 bases matching TRBD2. The CDR3 totals 14 residues. CDR1 and CDR2 (germline): SGHNT, YYREEE (reference sequence). The V and J ends lost 3 bases and 4 bases, in that order; junction bases with no gene match: 5. CDR3 amino acids: CASSWGTSSYEQYF. Here the CDR3 DNA reads TGTGCCAGCAGCTGGGGGACTAGCTCTTACGAGCAGTACTTC.

This chain links TRBV7-6 with TRBJ2-7; weak D call: TRBD1 (7 bases). CDR3 size: 15 residues. V shed 0 bases and J shed 4 bases, with 13 bases lying between them. Germline V gene lookup returns CDR1 SGHVS and CDR2 FNYEAQ. The CDR3 bases are TGTGCCAGCAGCTTAGCGCCGGCAGGGGGGTACGAGCAGTACTTC. The encoded protein is CASSLAPAGGYEQYF.

J is TRBJ1-1 and V is TRBV7-2; the D gene is possibly TRBD1 (5 bases). V lost 3 bases to trimming and J lost 7 bases, with 15 bases between them. CDR1 and CDR2 from the germline V gene are SGHTA and FQGNSA. The CDR3 is 14 amino acids. DNA of the CDR3: TGTGCCAGCAGCTTTTGGGCGGGGACGGATGAAGCTTTCTTT. This encodes CASSFWAGTDEAFF.

As for this clone: The same CDR3 can be traced to other DNA sequences in this sample. J is TRBJ1-2 and V is TRBV27; tentative D call: TRBD1 (6 bases). Trimming shortened V by 5 bases and J by 4 bases, and 11 bases separated the two germline ends. Germline assignment: CDR1 MNHEY and CDR2 SMNVEV (reference sequence). The CDR3 has 13 residues. CDR3 in amino acids: CASSLGGSYGYTF. The CDR3 DNA reads TGTGCCAGCAGTCTAGGGGGTAGCTATGGCTACACCTTC.

The V call is TRBV27, the J call TRBJ1-1; perhaps TRBD1 as D (6 bases). The V end was cut by 6 bases, the J end by 2 bases, with 13 bases between. Looked up from germline, CDR1 is MNHEY and CDR2 is SMNVEV (reference sequence). The CDR3 spans 14 residues. CDR3 loop: CASRPGHLNTEAFF. As DNA, the CDR3 is TGTGCCAGCAGACCGGGACACCTAAACACTGAAGCTTTCTTT.

The V gene is TRBV27, the J gene TRBJ1-1; possibly TRBD1 for D (5 bases). Deletions cut 4 bases from V and 2 bases from J, with 17 bases between. This CDR3 contains 16 residues. The germline CDR1 and CDR2 sequences are MNHEY and SMNVEV (reference sequence). The DNA of the CDR3 is TGTGCCAGCAGTTCCTCCTGGGCGGGGGGAAACACTGAAGCTTTCTTT. It yields the protein CASSSSWAGGNTEAFF.

A single count supports this clone. The V gene is TRBV27, the J gene TRBJ1-4; 7 bases line up with TRBD1. Germline V gene data show CDR1 as MNHEY and CDR2 as SMNVEV (reference sequence). The length of the CDR3 is 14 residues. With 7 bases clipped from V and 7 bases from J, the junction kept 9 bases outside the gene matches. CDR3 sequence (DNA): TGTGCCAGCACTAAAACAGGGGCCTCTGAAAAACTGTTTTTT. Its translation is CASTKTGASEKLFF.

This chain connects TRBV10-1 to TRBJ2-7; D is possibly TRBD1 (6 bases). Germline V gene data show CDR1 as WNHNN and CDR2 as SYGVQD (reference sequence). The CDR3 length is 13 residues. V was clipped by 0 bases and J by 12 bases, with 15 bases between them. CDR3 in amino acids: CASSESRTALRYF. The CDR3 nucleotides read TGCGCCAGCAGTGAGTCGAGGACAGCCCTTCGGTACTTC.

This clone was counted a single time. The V gene is TRBV4-1, the J gene TRBJ2-2; D gene ambiguous. Germline lookup yields CDR1 MGHRA and CDR2 YSYEKL. Trimming cost V 3 bases and J 8 bases, with 13 bases left between them. The CDR3 extends over 14 amino acids. The CDR3 DNA reads as TGCGCCAGCAGCCATCCTCTAAGGCCGGGGGAGCTGTTTTTT. Amino acids: CASSHPLRPGELFF.

CDR3 sequence reads: CASSEGSGHTYEQYF. For the CDR3, the DNA is TGTGCCAGCAGTGAAGGTAGCGGGCATACCTACGAGCAGTACTTC. The chain employs TRBV2 and TRBJ2-7, with 7 bases fitting TRBD2. The CDR3 consists of 15 residues. Germline CDR1 is SNHLY and CDR2 is FYNNEI. V shed 1 base, J shed 2 bases, and the junction held 5 bases outside the gene matches. Full variable domain (missing parts from reference TRBV2 and TRBJ2-7): EPEVTQTPSHQVTQMGQEVILRCVPISNHLYFYWYRQILGQKVEFLVSFYNNEISEKSEIFDDQFSVERPDGSNFTLKIRSTKLEDSAMYFCASSEGSGHTYEQYFGPGTRLTVT.

V gene TRBV5-8 combines with J gene TRBJ2-2, with 13 bases matching TRBD2. Trimming took 1 base from V and 4 from J; bases not matched to a gene: 7. The germline CDR1 and CDR2 sequences are SGHTS and YDEGEE. The CDR3 is 18 residues long. The CDR3 bases are TGTGCCAGCAGCTTGTGGGGACTAGCGGGACAATTCACCGGGGAGCTGTTTTTT. Its protein is CASSLWGLAGQFTGELFF.

The gene calls are TRBV25-1 and TRBJ2-2; D not certain. V gave up 4 bases and J gave up 1 base, with 4 bases separating them. This CDR3 is 13 amino acids long. Germline lookup yields CDR1 MGHDK and CDR2 SYGVNS. The CDR3 loop reads CASSGGNTGELFF. The CDR3 bases are TGTGCCAGCAGTGGCGGGAACACCGGGGAGCTGTTTTTT.

The chain combines TRBV5-1 with TRBJ2-1, with D unclear. The CDR3 totals 13 residues. Germline V lookup: CDR1 SGHRS, CDR2 YFSETQ. Deletions cut 1 base from V and 10 bases from J, with 12 bases between. CDR3 in amino acids: CASSLNTRPEQFF. In nucleotides, the CDR3 is TGCGCCAGCAGCTTGAATACCAGGCCGGAGCAGTTCTTC. Based on the CDR3 plus reference TRBV5-1 and TRBJ2-1, the full variable domain is KAGVTQTPRYLIKTRGQQVTLSCSPISGHRSVSWYQQTPGQGLQFLFEYFSETQRNKGNFPGRFSGRQFSNSRSEMNVSTLELGDSALYLCASSLNTRPEQFFGPGTRLTVL.